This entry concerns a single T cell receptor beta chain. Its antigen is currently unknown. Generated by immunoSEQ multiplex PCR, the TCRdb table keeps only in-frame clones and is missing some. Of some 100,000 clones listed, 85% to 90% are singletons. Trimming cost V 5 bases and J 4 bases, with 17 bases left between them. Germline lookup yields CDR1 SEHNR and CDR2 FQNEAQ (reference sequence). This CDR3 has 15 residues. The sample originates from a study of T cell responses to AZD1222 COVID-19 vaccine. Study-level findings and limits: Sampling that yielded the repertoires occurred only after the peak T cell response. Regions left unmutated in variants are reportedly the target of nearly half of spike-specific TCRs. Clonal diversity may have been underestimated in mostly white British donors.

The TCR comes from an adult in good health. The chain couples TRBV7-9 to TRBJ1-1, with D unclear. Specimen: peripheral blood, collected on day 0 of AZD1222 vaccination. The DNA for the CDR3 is TGTGCCAGCAGCATTCCCCGGGAGAGAGGCACTGAAGCTTTCTTT. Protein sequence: CASSIPRERGTEAFF. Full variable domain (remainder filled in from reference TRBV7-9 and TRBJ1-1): DTGVSQNPRHKITKRGQNVTFRCDPISEHNRLYWYRQTLGQGPEFLTYFQNEAQLEKSRLLSDRFSAERPKGSFSTLEIQRTEQGDSAMYLCASSIPRERGTEAFFGQGTRLTVV.